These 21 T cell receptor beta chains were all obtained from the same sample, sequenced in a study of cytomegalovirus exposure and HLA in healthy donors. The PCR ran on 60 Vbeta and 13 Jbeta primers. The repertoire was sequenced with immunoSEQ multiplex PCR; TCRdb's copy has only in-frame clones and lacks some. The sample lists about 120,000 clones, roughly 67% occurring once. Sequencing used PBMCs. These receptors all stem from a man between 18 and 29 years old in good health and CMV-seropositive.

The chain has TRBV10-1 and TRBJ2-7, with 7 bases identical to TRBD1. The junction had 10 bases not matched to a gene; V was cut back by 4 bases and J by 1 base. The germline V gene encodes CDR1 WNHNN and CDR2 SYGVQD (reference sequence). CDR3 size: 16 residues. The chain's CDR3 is CASSVPDRQGSYEQYV. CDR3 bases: TGCGCCAGCAGTGTCCCCGATCGACAGGGATCCTACGAGCAGTACGTC.

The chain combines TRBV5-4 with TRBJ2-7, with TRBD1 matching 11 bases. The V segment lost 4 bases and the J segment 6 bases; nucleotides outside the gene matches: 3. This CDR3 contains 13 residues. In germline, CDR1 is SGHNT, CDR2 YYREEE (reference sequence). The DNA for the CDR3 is TGTGCCAGCAGCAGGGACAGGGGGTTCGAGCAGTACGTC. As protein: CASSRDRGFEQYV.

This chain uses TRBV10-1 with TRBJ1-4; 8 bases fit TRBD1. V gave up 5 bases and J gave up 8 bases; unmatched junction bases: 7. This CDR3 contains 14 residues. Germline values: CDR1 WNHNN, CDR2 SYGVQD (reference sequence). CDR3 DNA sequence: TGCGCCAGCAGTAGCAGGGGGCTCGGGGAAAAACTGTTTTTT. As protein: CASSSRGLGEKLFF.

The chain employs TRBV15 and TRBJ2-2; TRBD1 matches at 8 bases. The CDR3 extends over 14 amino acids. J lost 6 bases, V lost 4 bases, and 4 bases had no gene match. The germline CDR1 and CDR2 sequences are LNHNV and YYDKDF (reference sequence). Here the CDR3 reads CATSTQGEAGELFF. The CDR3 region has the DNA TGTGCCACCAGCACACAGGGGGAAGCCGGGGAGCTGTTTTTT. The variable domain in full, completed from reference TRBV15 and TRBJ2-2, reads DAMVIQNPRYQVTQFGKPVTLSCSQTLNHNVMYWYQQKSSQAPKLLFHYYDKDFNNEADTPDNFQSRRPNTSFCFLDIRSPGLGDTAMYLCATSTQGEAGELFFGEGSRLTVL.

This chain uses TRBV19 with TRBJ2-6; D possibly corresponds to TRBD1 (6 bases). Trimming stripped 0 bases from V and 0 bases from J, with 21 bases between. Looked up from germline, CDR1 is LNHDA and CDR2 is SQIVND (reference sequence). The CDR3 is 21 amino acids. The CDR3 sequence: CASSIDGLWPGVYSGANVLTF. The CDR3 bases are TGTGCCAGTAGTATAGATGGACTCTGGCCAGGGGTTTACTCTGGGGCCAACGTCCTGACTTTC.

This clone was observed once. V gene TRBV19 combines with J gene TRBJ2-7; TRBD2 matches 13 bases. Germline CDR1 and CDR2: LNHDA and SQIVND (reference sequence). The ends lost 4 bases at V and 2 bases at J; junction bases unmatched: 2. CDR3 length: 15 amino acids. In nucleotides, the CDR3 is TGTGCCAGTAGTAAGGGACTAGCGGGGACCTACGAGCAGTACGTC. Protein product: CASSKGLAGTYEQYV.

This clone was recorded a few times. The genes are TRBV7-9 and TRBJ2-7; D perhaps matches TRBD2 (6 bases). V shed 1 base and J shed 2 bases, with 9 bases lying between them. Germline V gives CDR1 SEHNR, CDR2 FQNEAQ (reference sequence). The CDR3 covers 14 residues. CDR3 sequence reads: CASSLGGATYEQYF. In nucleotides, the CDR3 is TGTGCCAGCAGCTTAGGCGGGGCCACCTACGAGCAGTACTTC.

This CDR3 is CASSVEEGAGGPAYNEQFF. The CDR3 bases are TGTGCCAGCAGCGTAGAGGAGGGGGCCGGGGGCCCAGCCTACAATGAGCAGTTCTTC. The V call is TRBV9, the J call TRBJ2-1; TRBD1 might be the D (7 bases). V dropped 0 bases and J dropped 2 bases, with 21 bases sitting between them. The CDR3 extends over 19 amino acids. The V gene's germline CDR1 is SGDLS and CDR2 YYNGEE.

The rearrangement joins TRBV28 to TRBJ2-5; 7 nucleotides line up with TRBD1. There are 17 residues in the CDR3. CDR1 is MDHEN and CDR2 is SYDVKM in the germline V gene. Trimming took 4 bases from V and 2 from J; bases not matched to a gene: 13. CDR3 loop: CASSSPRQGYGQETQYF. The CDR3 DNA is TGTGCCAGCAGTTCCCCCCGACAGGGATATGGACAAGAGACCCAGTACTTC.

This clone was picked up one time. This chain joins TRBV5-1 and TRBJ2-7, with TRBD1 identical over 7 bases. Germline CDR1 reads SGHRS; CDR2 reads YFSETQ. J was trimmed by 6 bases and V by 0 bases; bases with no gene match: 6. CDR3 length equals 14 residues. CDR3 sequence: CASSLGQGVSEQYF. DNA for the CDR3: TGCGCCAGCAGCTTGGGACAGGGTGTCAGCGAGCAGTACTTC.

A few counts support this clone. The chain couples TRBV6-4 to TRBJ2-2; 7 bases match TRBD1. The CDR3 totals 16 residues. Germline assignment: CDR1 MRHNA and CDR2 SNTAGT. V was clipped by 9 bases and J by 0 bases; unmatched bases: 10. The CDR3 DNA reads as TGTGCCAGAAAGGGACAGCTCAAACCGAACACCGGGGAGCTGTTTTTT. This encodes CARKGQLKPNTGELFF.

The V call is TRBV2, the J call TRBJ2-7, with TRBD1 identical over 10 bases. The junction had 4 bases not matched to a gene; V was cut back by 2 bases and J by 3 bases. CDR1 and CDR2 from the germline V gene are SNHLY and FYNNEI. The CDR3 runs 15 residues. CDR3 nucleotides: TGTGCCAGCAGTGAAAGGGACAGGGGCTACTACGAGCAGTACTTC. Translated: CASSERDRGYYEQYF.

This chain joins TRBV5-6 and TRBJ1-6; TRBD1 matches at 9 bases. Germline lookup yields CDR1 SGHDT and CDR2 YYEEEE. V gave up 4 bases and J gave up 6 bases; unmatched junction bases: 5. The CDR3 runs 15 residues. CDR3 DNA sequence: TGTGCCAGCAGCACCCGGACAGGGGCTAATTCACCCCTCCACTTT. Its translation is CASSTRTGANSPLHF.

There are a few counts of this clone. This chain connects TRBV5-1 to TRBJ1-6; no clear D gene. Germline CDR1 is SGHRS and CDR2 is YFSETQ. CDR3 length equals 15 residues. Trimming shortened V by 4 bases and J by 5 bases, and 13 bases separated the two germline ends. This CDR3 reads CASSAYGVNNSPLHF. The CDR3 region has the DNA TGCGCCAGCAGCGCCTACGGGGTAAATAATTCACCCCTCCACTTT.

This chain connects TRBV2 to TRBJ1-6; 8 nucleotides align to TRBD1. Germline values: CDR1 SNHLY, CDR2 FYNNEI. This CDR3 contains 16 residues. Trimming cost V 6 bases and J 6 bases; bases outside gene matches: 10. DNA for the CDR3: TGTGCCAGCAGAATAGCAGGGGGCGAGGGTAATTCACCCCTCCACTTT. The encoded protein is CASRIAGGEGNSPLHF.

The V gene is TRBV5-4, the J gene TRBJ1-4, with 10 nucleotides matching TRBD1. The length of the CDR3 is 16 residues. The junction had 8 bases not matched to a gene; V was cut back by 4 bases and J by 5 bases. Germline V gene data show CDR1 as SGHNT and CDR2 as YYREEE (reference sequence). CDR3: CASSPNPGQGNEKLFF. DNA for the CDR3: TGTGCCAGCAGCCCGAATCCGGGACAGGGGAATGAAAAACTGTTTTTT.

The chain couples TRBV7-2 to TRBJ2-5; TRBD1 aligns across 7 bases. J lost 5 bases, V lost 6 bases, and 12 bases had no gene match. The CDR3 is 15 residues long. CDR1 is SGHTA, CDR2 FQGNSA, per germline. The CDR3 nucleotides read TGTGCCAGCAGTCCAAGGACAGGTTACGCCGAGACCCAGTACTTC. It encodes CASSPRTGYAETQYF. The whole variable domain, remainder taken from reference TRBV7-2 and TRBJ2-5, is GAGVSQSPSNKVTEKGKDVELRCDPISGHTALYWYRQSLGQGLEFLIYFQGNSAPDKSGLPSDRFSAERTGGSVSTLTIQRTQQEDSAVYLCASSPRTGYAETQYFGPGTRLLVL.

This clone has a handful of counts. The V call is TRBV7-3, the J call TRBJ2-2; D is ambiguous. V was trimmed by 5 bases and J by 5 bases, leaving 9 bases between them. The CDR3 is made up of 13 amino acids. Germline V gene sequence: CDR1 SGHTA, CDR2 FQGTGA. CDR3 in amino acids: CASSLTQTGELFF. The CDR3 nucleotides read TGTGCCAGCAGCCTCACACAAACCGGGGAGCTGTTTTTT.

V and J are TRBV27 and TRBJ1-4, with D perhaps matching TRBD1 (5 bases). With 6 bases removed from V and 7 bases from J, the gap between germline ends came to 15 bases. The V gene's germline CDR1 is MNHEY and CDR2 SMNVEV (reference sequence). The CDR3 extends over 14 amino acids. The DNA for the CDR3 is TGTGCCAGCAGAACTCCGGGACTCCCTGAAAAACTGTTTTTT. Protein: CASRTPGLPEKLFF.

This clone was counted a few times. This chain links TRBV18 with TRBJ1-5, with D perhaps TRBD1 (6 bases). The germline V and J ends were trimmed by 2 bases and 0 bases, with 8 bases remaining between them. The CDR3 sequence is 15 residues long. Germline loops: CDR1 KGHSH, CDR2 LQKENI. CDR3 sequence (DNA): TGTGCCAGCTCACCAGGGGGACATAGCAATCAGCCCCAGCATTTT. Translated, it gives CASSPGGHSNQPQHF.

The CDR3 loop is CASSPTGQGNYEQYF. The CDR3 coding sequence is TGTGCCAGCAGCCCAACCGGACAGGGGAACTACGAGCAGTACTTC. This sequence joins TRBV7-6 and TRBJ2-7, with 9 bases aligning to TRBD1. The CDR3 extends over 15 amino acids. CDR1 is SGHVS and CDR2 is FNYEAQ in the germline V gene. The V and J ends lost 5 bases and 3 bases, in that order; junction bases with no gene match: 8.